Shown below are 12 T cell receptor beta chains from a single sample sequenced in a study of T-cell reconstitution after alpha-beta-depleted transplantation in children. Researchers prepared the TCRbeta library using unique molecular identifiers, the study reports. TCRdb fed the PCR reads into MiXCR, producing one record per CDR3 protein. In the table there are 90,000 to 150,000 distinct CDR3 sequences, 20% to 25% of which are singletons. The sample in question was PBMCs, mostly from graft donor cells, obtained 180 days after TCRalphabeta/CD19-depleted stem cell transplant. Source of these receptors: a male patient between 2 and 15 years old who had a stem cell transplant for chronic granulomatous disease, so the T cells may come from the graft donor.

This clonotype came up a few times. The J gene is TRBJ2-2, the V gene TRBV20-1; 10 bases align to TRBD2. Germline-derived CDR1 and CDR2 are DFQATT and SNEGSKA (reference sequence). This CDR3 is 14 amino acids long. Trimming took 5 bases from V and 4 from J; bases not matched to a gene: 4. In DNA, the CDR3 is TGCAGTGCTTCTAGCGGGAGAAGCACCGGGGAGCTGTTTTTT. This encodes CSASSGRSTGELFF.

This clonotype was detected only a few times. The V and J genes are TRBV4-2 and TRBJ2-3; 8 nucleotides align to TRBD2. V was clipped by 0 bases and J by 6 bases; unmatched bases: 8. Germline V gives CDR1 LGHNA, CDR2 YNFKEQ. The CDR3 has 16 residues. Here the CDR3 reads CASSQEGREGQDTQYF. CDR3 DNA sequence: TGTGCCAGCAGCCAAGAGGGACGGGAGGGCCAGGATACGCAGTATTTT.

This clonotype occurred a few times. This chain uses TRBV4-3 with TRBJ2-7; 8 positions match TRBD2. The ends lost 0 bases at V and 1 base at J; junction bases unmatched: 2. The CDR3 loop spans 15 amino acids. CDR1 is LGHNA and CDR2 is YSLEER in the germline V gene. CDR3 nucleotide sequence: TGCGCCAGCAGCCAAGATGGGACTAGTTCCTACGAGCAGTACTTC. Translating gives CASSQDGTSSYEQYF.

Ten or more counts support this clonotype. The V gene is TRBV9, the J gene TRBJ1-1, with TRBD1 matching 8 bases. The CDR3 contains 15 residues. The germline V gene encodes CDR1 SGDLS and CDR2 YYNGEE. The ends lost 4 bases at V and 5 bases at J; junction bases unmatched: 10. CDR3 region: CASSPTGGAGTEAFF. Here the CDR3 DNA reads TGTGCCAGCAGCCCCACAGGGGGGGCTGGGACTGAAGCTTTCTTT.

There are many counts of this clonotype. The rearrangement uses TRBV28 and TRBJ2-3; possibly TRBD2 for D (6 bases). V was pared by 5 bases and J by 6 bases, with 15 bases between. The CDR3 contains 14 residues. Germline CDR1 is MDHEN and CDR2 is SYDVKM. This CDR3 reads CASSPGGVFDTQYF. The CDR3 DNA sequence: TGTGCCAGCAGTCCCGGCGGGGTTTTTGATACGCAGTATTTT.

The chain has TRBV5-1 and TRBJ2-5; D perhaps matches TRBD2 (5 bases). The V and J ends lost 2 bases and 3 bases respectively, with 8 bases between them. There are 13 residues in the CDR3. CDR1 and CDR2 (germline): SGHRS, YFSETQ. CDR3 nucleotide sequence: TGCGCCAGCAGCTTCTCCGGGGAAGAGACCCAGTACTTC. Translation gives CASSFSGEETQYF.

This clonotype was seen a handful of times. The chain uses TRBV10-3 and TRBJ2-4; D gene ambiguous. The CDR3 has 12 amino acids. In germline, CDR1 is ENHRY, CDR2 SYGVKD. V was shortened by 4 bases and J by 6 bases, with 7 bases between the two germline ends. For the CDR3, the DNA is TGTGCCATCAGTGGGCAGTCAAACATTCAGTACTTC. It specifies CAISGQSNIQYF.

This clonotype was observed at least ten times. The V and J genes are TRBV12-3 or TRBV12-4 and TRBJ1-1, with a possible D match to TRBD1 (5 bases). There are 16 residues in the CDR3. The V and J ends lost 3 bases and 0 bases respectively, with 14 bases between them. Written as DNA, the CDR3 is TGTGCCAGCAGTTTTACCCAGGGTGAAATGAACACTGAAGCTTTCTTT. This codes for CASSFTQGEMNTEAFF.

This clonotype has ten or more counts. The chain has TRBV20-1 and TRBJ2-4; either TRBD1 or TRBD2 may fit D (6 bases each). Trimming pared 3 bases from V and 10 bases from J, leaving 16 bases between. The CDR3 totals 13 residues. The germline V gene encodes CDR1 DFQATT and CDR2 SNEGSKA (reference sequence). DNA for the CDR3: TGCAGTGCTAGTAAAGTAGGAGGGGGTATTCAGTACTTC. Its protein is CSASKVGGGIQYF.

This clonotype came up many times. The chain is built from TRBV9 and TRBJ2-3; maybe TRBD2 (6 bases). The CDR3 contains 14 residues. Trimming shortened V by 0 bases and J by 6 bases, and 11 bases separated the two germline ends. Germline V gene data show CDR1 as SGDLS and CDR2 as YYNGEE. The CDR3 loop reads CASSVVGGDDTQYF. The CDR3 DNA reads as TGTGCCAGCAGCGTAGTCGGGGGTGATGATACGCAGTATTTT.

The chain uses TRBV5-1 and TRBJ1-1; TRBD1 matches 7 bases. CDR1 is SGHRS, CDR2 YFSETQ, per germline. The CDR3 is 14 amino acids. The V and J ends lost 4 bases and 4 bases, in that order; junction bases with no gene match: 7. The CDR3 reads CASSRDRVGTEAFF. The CDR3 bases are TGCGCCAGCAGCAGAGACAGGGTTGGCACTGAAGCTTTCTTT.

This clonotype occurred a few times. The V gene is TRBV12-3 or TRBV12-4, the J gene TRBJ1-3; unclear D gene. This CDR3 has 11 amino acids. V was shortened by 6 bases and J by 8 bases, with 8 bases between the two germline ends. In nucleotides, the CDR3 is TGTGCCAGCAGGGGGTTGGACACCATATATTTT. Protein sequence: CASRGLDTIYF.